This TCR beta chain was obtained from a study of blood T cells in healthy people across ages. As for the study in general: There was about one barcoded beta molecule captured by template switching per two T cells. The study, taken as a whole, reports: The recorded TCR beta diversity per million T cells decreased in a roughly linear manner with age.

The use of a sample-barcoded 5' primer and a J-beta primer mix characterized a second PCR of roughly 6 to 12 cycles. Samples each returned at least 2.5 million CDR3-containing paired-end reads. TCRdb re-analysed the 5' RACE reads in MiXCR, keeping a single row per CDR3 protein. The repertoire holds a few hundred thousand distinct CDR3 sequences, with 45% to 60% as singletons. Whenever a sample was processed, at least 6 million PBMCs were isolated. On this clonotype: As yet, its antigen is unknown.

Germline V gene data show CDR1 as GTSNPN and CDR2 as SVGIG (reference sequence). V lost 1 base, J lost 0 bases, and 9 bases lay in between. The length of the CDR3 is 14 residues. Material: blood. The chain employs TRBV30 and TRBJ1-1; no clear D gene. The sequence came from a man aged 55 to 70 in good health. CDR3 nucleotides: TGTGCCTGGAGTGAAAACCTGATGAACACTGAAGCTTTCTTT. Protein: CAWSENLMNTEAFF.